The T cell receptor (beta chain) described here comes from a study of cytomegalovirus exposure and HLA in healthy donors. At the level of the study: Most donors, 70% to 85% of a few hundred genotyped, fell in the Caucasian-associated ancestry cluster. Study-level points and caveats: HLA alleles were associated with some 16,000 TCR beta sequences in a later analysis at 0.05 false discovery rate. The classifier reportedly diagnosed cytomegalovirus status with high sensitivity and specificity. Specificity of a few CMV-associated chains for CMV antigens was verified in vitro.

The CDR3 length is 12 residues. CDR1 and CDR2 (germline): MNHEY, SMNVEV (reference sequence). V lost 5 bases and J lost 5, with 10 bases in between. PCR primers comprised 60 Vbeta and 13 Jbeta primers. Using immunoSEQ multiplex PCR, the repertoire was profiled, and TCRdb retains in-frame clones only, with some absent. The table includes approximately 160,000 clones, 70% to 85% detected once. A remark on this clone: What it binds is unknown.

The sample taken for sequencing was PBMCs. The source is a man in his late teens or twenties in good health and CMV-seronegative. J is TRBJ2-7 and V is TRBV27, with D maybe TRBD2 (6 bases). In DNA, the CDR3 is TGTGCCAGCAGTCATAAGCGGGACGAGCAGTACTTC. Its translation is CASSHKRDEQYF.